This TCR beta chain was identified during a study of vaccination and CD4 T cells after COVID-19. On the study more broadly: The authors exposed cells to overlapping spike peptides derived from SARS-CoV-2, HCoV-NL63, HCoV-OC43 and HCoV-229E.

On this clonotype: Its antigen is not known.

The CDR3 extends over 17 amino acids. Losses at the gene ends were 4 bases for V and 4 bases for J; bases not matched to a gene: 7. CDR1 and CDR2 (germline): MNHEY, SVGEGT. Treatment meaning: approximately 9-day PBMC culture with coronavirus spike peptide pools or control peptides (ViraFEST assay). The Oncomine TCR Beta short-read assay was what sequenced the DNA obtained from cultured CD4+ T cells. TCRdb re-called the PCR reads with MiXCR, one entry per CDR3 protein. The table records some 13,000 distinct CDR3 sequences, 35% to 55% of them present only once. Sequencing input: CD4+ T cells from blood, cultured in vitro. The sequence came from a human donor who had recovered from COVID-19. The rearrangement links TRBV6-2 or TRBV6-3 to TRBJ2-2; the match to TRBD2 covers 12 bases. CDR3 sequence reads: CASSFPSGGAVTGELFF. In DNA, the CDR3 is TGTGCCAGCAGTTTTCCTAGCGGGGGGGCCGTCACCGGGGAGCTGTTTTTT.